The 27 T cell receptor beta chains presented below share a single source sample, sequenced in a study of blood T cell repertoires in COVID-19. The repertoire was sequenced with immunoSEQ multiplex PCR; TCRdb's copy has only in-frame clones and lacks some. The table has about 320,000 clones, 90% to 95% seen once. The sample was PBMCs or T cells enriched from blood (not recorded which). The receptor set was obtained from a woman in her thirties who had been exposed to COVID-19.

The chain links TRBV4-2 to TRBJ2-2; TRBD2 agrees at 8 bases. The germline V gene encodes CDR1 LGHNA and CDR2 YNFKEQ. The CDR3 totals 16 residues. Trimming at V came to 0 bases and at J to 3 bases, leaving 3 bases not matched to a gene. CDR3 DNA sequence: TGTGCCAGCAGCCAAGATGGACTAGCCTACACCGGGGAGCTGTTTTTT. Translation: CASSQDGLAYTGELFF.

The J gene is TRBJ2-1, the V gene TRBV6-5, with TRBD1 as a possible D gene (6 bases). Between the trimmed V and J ends, which lost 5 bases and 4 bases, there was a span of 12 bases. CDR1 and CDR2 (germline): MNHEY, SVGAGI. This CDR3 has 14 residues. The CDR3 spells CASSTGSPYNEQFF. DNA of the CDR3: TGTGCCAGCAGTACAGGGTCTCCTTACAATGAGCAGTTCTTC.

V usage is TRBV14 and J usage is TRBJ2-5, with TRBD2 matching over 9 bases. Trimming removed 2 bases from V and 4 bases from J; junction bases left unmatched: 5. The CDR3 extends over 15 amino acids. The germline gives CDR1 SGHDN, CDR2 FVKESK. The CDR3 sequence: CASSQLLTSGETQYF. CDR3 bases: TGTGCCAGCAGCCAACTACTGACTAGCGGAGAGACCCAGTACTTC.

V gene TRBV30 combines with J gene TRBJ1-5, with D perhaps TRBD1 (6 bases). Trimming left V 0 bases short and J 3 bases short, with 12 bases between. The germline CDR1 and CDR2 sequences are GTSNPN and SVGIG (reference sequence). This CDR3 region has 15 residues. The CDR3 loop reads CAWSVLGGVNQPQHF. The CDR3 nucleotides read TGTGCCTGGAGTGTCCTAGGGGGGGTCAATCAGCCCCAGCATTTT.

This chain uses TRBV5-6 with TRBJ1-2; TRBD1 matches 8 bases. The J segment lost 4 bases and the V segment lost 4 bases, leaving 6 bases of the junction unmatched. CDR3 size: 14 residues. CDR1 is SGHDT, CDR2 YYEEEE, per germline. CDR3 region: CASSGPDRAYGYTF. As DNA, the CDR3 is TGTGCCAGCAGCGGACCGGACAGGGCCTATGGCTACACCTTC.

J is TRBJ2-7 and V is TRBV6-2 or TRBV6-3; the D gene is possibly TRBD1 (6 bases). CDR3 length: 15 amino acids. V dropped 5 bases and J dropped 3 bases, with 17 bases sitting between them. In germline, CDR1 is MNHEY, CDR2 SVGEGT. Here the CDR3 DNA reads TGTGCCAGCAGTCCCAAAATTACAGGGTACTACGAGCAGTACTTC. Its protein is CASSPKITGYYEQYF.

V gene TRBV5-1 combines with J gene TRBJ1-1, with 7 positions matching TRBD1. The germline V gene encodes CDR1 SGHRS and CDR2 YFSETQ. The CDR3 totals 15 residues. The V gene end was trimmed by 6 bases and the J gene end by 3 bases; junction bases not matched to a gene: 11. The CDR3 is CASTESLTGYTEAFF. As DNA, the CDR3 is TGCGCCAGCACAGAGTCCCTGACAGGGTACACTGAAGCTTTCTTT.

The genes are TRBV7-2 and TRBJ2-7, with TRBD2 identical over 7 bases. Germline V lookup: CDR1 SGHTA, CDR2 FQGNSA. With 7 bases clipped from V and 0 bases from J, the junction kept 6 bases outside the gene matches. The CDR3 is made up of 14 amino acids. The CDR3 loop is CASNKAGSSYEQYF. The CDR3, as DNA: TGTGCCAGCAATAAAGCGGGGAGCTCCTACGAGCAGTACTTC.

This chain connects TRBV20-1 to TRBJ2-5; the D is unclear. The length of the CDR3 is 10 residues. V was cut by 5 bases and J by 7 bases, with 8 bases left in between. CDR1 and CDR2 from the germline V gene are DFQATT and SNEGSKA (reference sequence). This CDR3 reads CSAEVRTQYF. CDR3 coding DNA: TGCAGTGCTGAGGTCAGGACCCAGTACTTC.

This clone occurred a few times. V is TRBV27 and J is TRBJ2-7; TRBD2 might be the D (8 bases). The CDR3 sequence is 19 residues long. V was pared by 5 bases and J by 4 bases, with 30 bases between. Germline V gives CDR1 MNHEY, CDR2 SMNVEV (reference sequence). The CDR3 region has the DNA TGTGCCAGCAGTGGAACCGGGACAGACAAGGGACTAGGGTGGTACGAGCAGTACTTC. Protein sequence: CASSGTGTDKGLGWYEQYF.

The chain recombines TRBV5-1 with TRBJ1-6, with a possible D match to TRBD1 (6 bases). The V gene's germline CDR1 is SGHRS and CDR2 YFSETQ. CDR3 length: 14 residues. V lost 7 bases, J lost 4 bases, and 12 bases lay in between. The DNA for the CDR3 is TGCGCCAGCTCCTGGACAGATTATAATTCACCCCTCCACTTT. Translating gives CASSWTDYNSPLHF.

The genes are TRBV4-3 and TRBJ1-2; a weak D match, TRBD1 (5 bases). CDR1 and CDR2 from the germline V gene are LGHNA and YSLEER. Trimming took off 3 bases at V and 4 bases at J, with 9 bases between the two ends. The CDR3 is made up of 13 amino acids. The CDR3 region is CASSHDSTYGYTF. In nucleotides, the CDR3 is TGCGCCAGCAGCCACGACAGCACCTATGGCTACACCTTC.

This chain joins TRBV27 and TRBJ1-4; D is unresolved. The V end lost 8 bases, the J end lost 5 bases, and 15 bases lay between the germline ends. Looked up from germline, CDR1 is MNHEY and CDR2 is SMNVEV (reference sequence). CDR3 length equals 14 residues. The CDR3: CASHPLNTNEKLFF. The CDR3 region has the DNA TGTGCCAGCCACCCCTTGAACACCAATGAAAAACTGTTTTTT.

The V gene is TRBV29-1, the J gene TRBJ2-2; 9 bases are shared with TRBD1. Germline lookup yields CDR1 SQVTM and CDR2 ANQGSEA. V gave up 7 bases and J gave up 6 bases; unmatched junction bases: 6. CDR3 length: 13 amino acids. The CDR3 here is CSARTGEAGELFF. The CDR3, as DNA: TGCAGCGCTAGGACAGGGGAGGCCGGGGAGCTGTTTTTT.

This clone has only a few counts. This chain connects TRBV5-1 to TRBJ1-6; unclear D gene. With 1 base removed from V and 5 bases from J, the gap between germline ends came to 10 bases. The CDR3 spans 15 residues. Germline CDR1 SGHRS, CDR2 YFSETQ. This CDR3 reads CASSLSTNDNSPLHF. In nucleotides, the CDR3 is TGCGCCAGCAGCTTGTCCACAAACGATAATTCACCCCTCCACTTT.

This clone came up a few times. The chain links TRBV10-2 to TRBJ1-1; 8 positions agree with TRBD1. V shed 8 bases and J 1 base; nucleotides not matched to a gene: 6. This CDR3 comprises 14 residues. Germline CDR1 WSHSY, CDR2 SAAADI. CDR3 region: CASDRGQRNTEAFF. The DNA of the CDR3 is TGCGCCAGCGACAGGGGACAGAGGAACACTGAAGCTTTCTTT.

V and J are TRBV6-5 and TRBJ2-3, with 8 nucleotides matching TRBD1. Germline CDR1 MNHEY, CDR2 SVGAGI. J was trimmed by 1 base and V by 7 bases; bases with no gene match: 4. This CDR3 comprises 14 residues. The CDR3: CASTRQGRTDTQYF. The CDR3 nucleotides are TGTGCCAGCACCCGACAGGGGCGCACAGATACGCAGTATTTT.

The chain uses TRBV10-3 and TRBJ2-7; 10 bases line up with TRBD1. Trimming removed 4 bases from V and 2 bases from J; junction bases left unmatched: 2. CDR1 is ENHRY, CDR2 SYGVKD, per germline. CDR3 length equals 14 residues. The CDR3 sequence: CAISGQGATYEQYF. DNA for the CDR3: TGTGCCATCAGTGGACAGGGGGCAACCTACGAGCAGTACTTC.

V usage is TRBV10-3 and J usage is TRBJ2-7; tentatively, D is TRBD1 (5 bases). Trimming left V 4 bases short and J 1 base short, with 11 bases between. CDR1 and CDR2 (germline): ENHRY, SYGVKD. CDR3 length equals 14 residues. The CDR3 spells CAISAADKSYEQYF. DNA of the CDR3: TGTGCCATCAGTGCGGCGGACAAGTCCTACGAGCAGTACTTC.

This clone appeared a few times. Here the CDR3 DNA reads TGTGCCAGCAGTTCTGTCTACACCGGGGAGCTGTTTTTT. It codes for CASSSVYTGELFF. The genes are TRBV12-3 or TRBV12-4 and TRBJ2-2, with unresolved D. CDR3 length equals 13 residues. Trimming shortened V by 4 bases and J by 3 bases, and 6 bases separated the two germline ends.

The chain carries TRBV3-1 (or the pseudogene TRBV3-2) and TRBJ1-5; no firm D call. Looked up from germline, CDR1 is LGHDT and CDR2 is YNNKEL (reference sequence). The V gene lost 4 bases and the J gene lost 4 bases, with 5 bases spanning the gap. This CDR3 is 12 amino acids long. The CDR3 protein is CASSLFNQPQHF. The CDR3 coding sequence is TGTGCCAGCAGCCTATTTAATCAGCCCCAGCATTTT.

Here the CDR3 DNA reads TGTGCCAGCACCCTGAGTGGCGGGGAGCTGTTTTTT. Protein: CASTLSGGELFF. The chain combines TRBV13 with TRBJ2-2; no clear D gene. Trimming removed 7 bases from V and 7 bases from J, with 10 bases in between. Germline CDR1 PRHDT, CDR2 FYEKMQ (reference sequence). The CDR3 totals 12 residues. The complete variable domain, with remaining parts taken from reference TRBV13 and TRBJ2-2, reads AAGVIQSPRHLIKEKRETATLKCYPIPRHDTVYWYQQGPGQDPQFLISFYEKMQSDKGSIPDRFSAQQFSDYHSELNMSSLELGDSALYFCASTLSGGELFFGEGSRLTVL.

The chain uses TRBV4-2 and TRBJ1-2, with D tentatively TRBD1 (6 bases). The CDR3 has 15 residues. Germline V gives CDR1 LGHNA, CDR2 YNFKEQ. Trimming stripped 0 bases from V and 4 bases from J, with 12 bases between. The CDR3 is CASSQEGRGPYGYTF. The CDR3 nucleotides are TGTGCCAGCAGCCAAGAGGGCAGGGGCCCCTATGGCTACACCTTC.

The J gene is TRBJ2-7, the V gene TRBV3-1 (or the pseudogene TRBV3-2), with a tentative D call TRBD1 (6 bases). The CDR3 is 14 amino acids. The V end lost 4 bases, the J end lost 5 bases, and 15 bases lay between the germline ends. Germline CDR1 is LGHDT and CDR2 is YNNKEL (reference sequence). The CDR3 loop is CASSPASGENEQYF. CDR3 coding DNA: TGTGCCAGCAGCCCGGCTTCAGGGGAAAACGAGCAGTACTTC.

The rearrangement uses TRBV6-6 and TRBJ1-5, with a weak D call TRBD1 (6 bases). The CDR3 contains 14 residues. V gave up 6 bases and J gave up 4 bases, with 13 bases separating them. The germline V gene has CDR1 MNHNY and CDR2 SVGAGI (reference sequence). CDR3 region: CASRPGQQNQPQHF. The CDR3 DNA reads as TGTGCCAGCAGGCCTGGACAGCAGAATCAGCCCCAGCATTTT.

The V call is TRBV12-3 or TRBV12-4, the J call TRBJ1-5; maybe TRBD1 (6 bases). This CDR3 is built from 12 residues. Between the trimmed V and J ends, which lost 5 bases and 9 bases, there was a span of 11 bases. The CDR3 protein is CASSPTRGPQHF. The CDR3 nucleotides are TGTGCCAGCAGTCCTACCAGGGGGCCCCAGCATTTT.

This chain connects TRBV30 to TRBJ2-7; 9 bases are a match to TRBD1. V was pared by 2 bases and J by 6 bases, with 8 bases of the junction left unmatched. Per germline, CDR1 GTSNPN and CDR2 SVGIG (reference sequence). The CDR3 totals 14 residues. CDR3 in amino acids: CAWSKSGTGREQYF. The CDR3 nucleotides are TGTGCCTGGAGTAAATCCGGGACAGGGCGCGAGCAGTACTTC.